This TCR beta chain was sequenced in a study of T cell responses to AZD1222 COVID-19 vaccine. Only in-frame clones appear in the TCRdb table, and some are missing; sequencing was by immunoSEQ multiplex PCR. Of about 140,000 clones listed, 75% to 95% are singletons. This clone was found once. This specimen was peripheral blood, taken on day 0 of AZD1222 vaccination. The sequence derives from an adult in good health.

CDR3 amino acids: CSASPLRGGGNEQFF. Written as DNA, the CDR3 is TGCAGTGCTAGTCCGCTGCGGGGGGGCGGGAATGAGCAGTTCTTC. This chain links TRBV20-1 with TRBJ2-1; 9 bases fit TRBD2. CDR3 length: 15 residues. The germline V gene has CDR1 DFQATT and CDR2 SNEGSKA (reference sequence). The V segment lost 3 bases and the J segment 7 bases; nucleotides outside the gene matches: 10.